This T cell receptor (beta chain) appears in the sequencing data of a study of T cells in Graves' hyperthyroidism and ophthalmopathy. TCR beta CDR3 regions were amplified from RNA transcripts. Primed by the HTBI set, a first-round RT-PCR was run on the TCR CDR3. TCRdb ran MiXCR on the multiplex PCR reads and lists one entry per CDR3 protein. The table records roughly 350,000 distinct CDR3 sequences, roughly 15% of them present only once. Study-wide results and caveats: Progression to ophthalmopathy was predicted a median of roughly 6.6 months early.

Enrolled ophthalmopathy patients presented with a Clinical Activity Score of at least 3, a NOSPECS grade of at least 4, and disease duration under 3 months. Each diagnosis drew on symptoms, thyroxine, TRAb, thyroid ultrasound and orbital computed tomography findings. 8.5 to 10 ml of fresh peripheral blood supplied the PBMCs. In this sample, this clonotype turned up many times. Its antigen is currently unknown. The V gene end was trimmed by 0 bases and the J gene end by 1 base; junction bases not matched to a gene: 6. Germline CDR1 reads SGHAT; CDR2 reads FQNNGV. CDR3 size: 17 residues. The J gene is TRBJ1-1, the V gene TRBV11-2, with 9 bases identical to TRBD1. The TCR comes from a woman aged 25 to 39 with Graves' ophthalmopathy. Sequenced input: blood. The CDR3 is CASSLDNRGLRNTEAFF. DNA for the CDR3: TGTGCCAGCAGCTTAGACAACAGGGGGCTGAGGAACACTGAAGCTTTCTTT.